This TCR beta chain was captured by sequencing in a study of blood T cell repertoires in COVID-19. V shed 10 bases, J shed 2 bases, and the junction held 8 bases outside the gene matches. CDR1 is ENHRY and CDR2 is SYGVKD in the germline V gene. The CDR3 runs to 14 residues. Clones were sequenced by immunoSEQ multiplex PCR, and TCRdb holds only the in-frame ones, with some missing. The sample consists of approximately 270,000 clones, 80% to 90% of them appearing once. This receptor was taken from a woman under 40 who had recovered from COVID-19. Input material: PBMCs or T cells enriched from blood (not recorded which). V and J are TRBV10-3 and TRBJ1-1; 9 bases map to TRBD1. This CDR3 reads CASAGQGYNTEAFF. CDR3 DNA: TGTGCCAGCGCGGGACAGGGCTACAACACTGAAGCTTTCTTT.